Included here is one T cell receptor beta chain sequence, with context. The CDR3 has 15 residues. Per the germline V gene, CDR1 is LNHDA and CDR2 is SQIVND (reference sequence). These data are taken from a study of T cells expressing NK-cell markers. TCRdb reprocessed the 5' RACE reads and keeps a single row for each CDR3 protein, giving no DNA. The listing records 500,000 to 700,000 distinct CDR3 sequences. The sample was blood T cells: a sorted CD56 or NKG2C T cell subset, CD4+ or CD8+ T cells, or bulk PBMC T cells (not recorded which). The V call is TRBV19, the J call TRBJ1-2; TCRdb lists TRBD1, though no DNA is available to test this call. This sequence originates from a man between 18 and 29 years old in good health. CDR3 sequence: CASSTRTGANYGYTF.